The clone carrying this T cell receptor (beta chain) has just a few counts. The antigen is unknown. The data originate from a study of CD8 T cells in ankylosing spondylitis. General study findings and limits: In synovial fluid and blood from reactive arthritis, some motif variants were previously reported. From matched ankylosing spondylitis synovial fluid, disease-linked clones were reportedly recovered at significantly enriched levels. Apparently characteristic of ankylosing spondylitis blood was a TCR beta motif (fewer than ten highly homologous variants). Relatively rare in peripheral blood, disease-linked clones were also CD8+.

The CDR3 spans 12 residues. With 3 bases removed from V and 4 bases from J, the gap between germline ends came to 8 bases. Looked up from germline, CDR1 is SGDLS and CDR2 is YYNGEE. Preparation of TCR beta libraries was done by quantitative 5'-RACE with molecular barcodes. TCRdb re-analysed the 5' RACE reads in MiXCR, keeping a single row per CDR3 protein. Of a few hundred thousand distinct CDR3 sequences listed, about 22% are singletons. This chain links TRBV9 with TRBJ2-7; D is undetermined. The sequence was collected from a male donor with ankylosing spondylitis. Sequences were obtained from blood, either unsorted or a sorted T cell fraction (not recorded which). Written as DNA, the CDR3 is TGTGCCAGCAGCGATCACTGGTACGAGCAGTACTTC. This encodes CASSDHWYEQYF.